Detailed here is one T cell receptor (beta chain). V lost 0 bases, J lost 3 bases, and 14 bases lay in between. Germline V lookup: CDR1 SGHRS, CDR2 YFSETQ. CDR3 length: 16 amino acids. Treatment specified: preoperative locoregional IRX-2 cytokine immunotherapy. Patients received preoperative, locoregional IRX-2 cytokine immunotherapy in a phase Ib study. Assay: immunoSEQ multiplex PCR; the TCRdb copy retains only in-frame clones and omits some. The sample lists 40,000 to 50,000 clones; about 80% were seen once. This record belongs to a study of preoperative IRX-2 immunotherapy in early breast cancer. The V and J genes are TRBV5-1 and TRBJ2-3, with D perhaps TRBD2 (6 bases). Sequencing was performed on tumor tissue, taken after IRX-2 immunotherapy. The TCR comes from a human donor with breast cancer. Here the CDR3 DNA reads TGCGCCAGCAGCTTGGTTTACGGGGAGGAAACAGATACGCAGTATTTT. Residues: CASSLVYGEETDTQYF.